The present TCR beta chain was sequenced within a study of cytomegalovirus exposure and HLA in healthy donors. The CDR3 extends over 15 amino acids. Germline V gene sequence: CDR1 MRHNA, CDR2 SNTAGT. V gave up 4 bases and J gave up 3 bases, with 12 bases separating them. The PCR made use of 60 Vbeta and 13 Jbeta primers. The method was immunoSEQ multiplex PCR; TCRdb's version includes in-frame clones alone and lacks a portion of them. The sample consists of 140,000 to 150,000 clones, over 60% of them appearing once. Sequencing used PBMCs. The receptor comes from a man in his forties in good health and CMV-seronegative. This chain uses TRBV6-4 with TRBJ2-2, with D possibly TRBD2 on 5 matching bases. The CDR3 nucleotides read TGTGCCAGCAGTGCGTCCACTAGGGACACCGGGGAGCTGTTTTTT. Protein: CASSASTRDTGELFF.